This TCR beta chain was identified during a study of CDR3 diversity in severe acne. CDR3 length: 16 amino acids. V was cut by 3 bases and J by 7 bases, with 21 bases left in between. Germline CDR1 reads MGHDK; CDR2 reads SYGVNS. Each CDR3 protein gets one entry after TCRdb re-called the PCR reads with MiXCR. In the table there are 85,000 to 120,000 distinct CDR3 sequences, roughly 51% of which are singletons. The chain has TRBV25-1 and TRBJ1-1; no firm D call. This TCR was sampled from a male donor with acne. Sequences were obtained from blood. The CDR3 protein is CASSDHERRTRNEAFF. CDR3 coding DNA: TGTGCCAGCAGTGACCACGAGAGACGGACGAGAAATGAAGCTTTCTTT.